This TCR beta chain stems from a study of CD8+CD57+ T cells in acquired aplastic anemia listed by TCRdb under 2018. General notes on the study: On average, sorted CD4+ and CD8+ cells yielded around 3.1 ug of extracted DNA, with a range of about 0.19 to 30 ug. An average of approximately 10 million reads for CD4+ cells and 12 million or so reads for CD8+ cells was obtained from healthy donor samples.

The investigation overall reported the following: Fewer than 35 CD8+ CDR3 sequences were found to be shared between patients and controls, but these sequences appeared to be highly expressed in patients and within the immunodominant clones of the patients. CD8+ Simpson's diversity did not differ significantly between patients and healthy controls (P=0.060).

TCR beta VDJ combination and CDR3 sequence profiling used genomic DNA as the template. An Illumina HiSeq 2000 was used for TCR repertoire sequencing. Processing in the source paper ran as follows. Repertoires were assessed using TRBV/TRBJ rearrangement plots, CDR3 size and DJ length profiles, and Simpson's diversity index. The immunodominant clone was defined as the most abundant DNA sequence in deep sequencing data. CDR3 amino acid sequences were screened for sharing across subjects and were compared with published repertoires and the VDJdb database. TCRdb passed the public sequencing reads through fastp at Q25 and MiXCR, retaining productive beta sequences. Rows are combined by CDR3 protein, so each entry shows the most common genes and DNA. These V and J calls are TCRdb output, not the study's own analysis. This sample has around 400,000 distinct CDR3 sequences in its table, and 55% to 70% of those were observed once. The ten top clones hold 4% of the sample.

The study deep-sequenced TCR repertoires of sorted CD4+ and CD8+ blood T cells from severe aplastic anemia patients and healthy subjects. Ficoll-Paque density gradient centrifugation was used to isolate peripheral blood mononuclear cells. Before DNA extraction, CD4+ and CD8+ T cells were sorted by FACS or by magnetic beads. Taken from cysteine to phenylalanine, the CDR3 has 14 residues. Only the CDR3 region is kept as DNA, spanning 42 bases read in frame from base 1. The V and J ends are trimmed by 4 bases and 2 bases, leaving 10 bases between them. CDR1 and CDR2, per the germline V gene, are MRHNA and SNTAGT. This clonotype was counted many times. Its antigen is unknown. Nothing much larger sits one base from this clone, and base qualities are not available.

The sequencing sample was made of sorted CD4+, CD8+, or CD8+CD57+ T cells (not recorded which) from PBMCs. The chain couples TRBV6-4 to TRBJ2-3; TRBD1 is perhaps the D gene, given 6 matching bases. This clonotype originated in a human donor in good health, serving as a control. The DNA sequence is given as TGTGCCAGCAGTGTAGGGGGAGCCACAGATACGCAGTATTTT. Its translation is CASSVGGATDTQYF.